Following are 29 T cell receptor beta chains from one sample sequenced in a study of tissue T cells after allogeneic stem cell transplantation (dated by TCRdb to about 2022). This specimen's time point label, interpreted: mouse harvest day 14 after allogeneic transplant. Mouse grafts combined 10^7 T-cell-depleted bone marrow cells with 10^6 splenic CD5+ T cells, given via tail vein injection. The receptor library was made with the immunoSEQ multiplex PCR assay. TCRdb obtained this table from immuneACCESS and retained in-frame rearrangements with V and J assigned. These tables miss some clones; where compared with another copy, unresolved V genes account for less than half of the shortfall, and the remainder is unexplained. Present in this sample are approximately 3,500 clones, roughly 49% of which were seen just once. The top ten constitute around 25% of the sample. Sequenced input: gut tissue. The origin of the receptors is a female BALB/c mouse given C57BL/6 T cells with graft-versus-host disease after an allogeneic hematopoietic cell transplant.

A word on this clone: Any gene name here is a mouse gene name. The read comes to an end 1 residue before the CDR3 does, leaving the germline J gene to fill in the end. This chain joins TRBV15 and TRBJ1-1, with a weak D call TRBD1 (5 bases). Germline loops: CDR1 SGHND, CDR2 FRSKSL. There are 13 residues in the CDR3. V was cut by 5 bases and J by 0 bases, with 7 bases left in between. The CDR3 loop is CASSQTANTEVFF. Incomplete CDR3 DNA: TGTGCCAGCAGTCAGACAGCAAACACAGAAGTCTTC.

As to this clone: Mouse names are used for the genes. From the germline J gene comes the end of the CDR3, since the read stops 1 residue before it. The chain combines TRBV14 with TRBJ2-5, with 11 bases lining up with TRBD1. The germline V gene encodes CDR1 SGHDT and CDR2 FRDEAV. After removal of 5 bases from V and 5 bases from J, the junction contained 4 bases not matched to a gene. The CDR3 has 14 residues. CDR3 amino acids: CASSPGQGVDTQYF. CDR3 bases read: TGTGCCAGCAGCCCGGGACAGGGGGTAGACACCCAGTAC.

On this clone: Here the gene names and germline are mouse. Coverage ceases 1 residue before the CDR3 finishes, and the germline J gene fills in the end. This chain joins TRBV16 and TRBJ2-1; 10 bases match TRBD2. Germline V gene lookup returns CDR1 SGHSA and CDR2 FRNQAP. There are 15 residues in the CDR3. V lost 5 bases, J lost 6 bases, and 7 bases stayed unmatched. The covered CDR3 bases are TGTGCAAGCAGCGGCTGGGGGGGCGCAGGTGCTGAGCAGTTC. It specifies CASSGWGGAGAEQF. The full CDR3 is CASSGWGGAGAEQFF.

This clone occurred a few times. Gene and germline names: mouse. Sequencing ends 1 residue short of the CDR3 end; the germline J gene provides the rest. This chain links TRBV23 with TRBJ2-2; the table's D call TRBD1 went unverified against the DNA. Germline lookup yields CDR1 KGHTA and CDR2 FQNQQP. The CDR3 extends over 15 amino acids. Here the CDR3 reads CSSSQSQGDTGQLYF. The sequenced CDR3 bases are TGCTCCAGCAGTCAATCGCAGGGTGACACCGGGCAGCTCTAC.

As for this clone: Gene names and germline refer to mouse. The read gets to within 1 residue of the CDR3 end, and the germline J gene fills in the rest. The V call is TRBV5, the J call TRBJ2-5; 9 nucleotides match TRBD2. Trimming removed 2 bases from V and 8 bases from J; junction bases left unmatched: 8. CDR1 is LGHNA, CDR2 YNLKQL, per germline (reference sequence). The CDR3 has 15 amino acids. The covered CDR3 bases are TGTGCCAGCAGCCAATTCTGGGGGGGAAGGGGCACCCAGTAC. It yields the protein CASSQFWGGRGTQY. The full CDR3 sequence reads CASSQFWGGRGTQYF.

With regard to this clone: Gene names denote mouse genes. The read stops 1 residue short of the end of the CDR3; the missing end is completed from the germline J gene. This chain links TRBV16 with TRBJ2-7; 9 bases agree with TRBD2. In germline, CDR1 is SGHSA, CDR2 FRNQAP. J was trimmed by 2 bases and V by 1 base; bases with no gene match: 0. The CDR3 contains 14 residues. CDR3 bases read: TGTGCAAGCAGCTTAGCTGGGGGGGCCTATGAACAGTAC. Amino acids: CASSLAGGAYEQY. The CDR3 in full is CASSLAGGAYEQYF. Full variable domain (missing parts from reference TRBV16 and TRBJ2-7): NAGVIQTPRHKVTGKGQEATLWCEPISGHSAVFWYRQTIVQGLEFLTYFRNQAPIDDSGMPKERFSAQMPNQSHSTLKIQSTQPQDSAVYLCASSLAGGAYEQYFGPGTRLTVL.

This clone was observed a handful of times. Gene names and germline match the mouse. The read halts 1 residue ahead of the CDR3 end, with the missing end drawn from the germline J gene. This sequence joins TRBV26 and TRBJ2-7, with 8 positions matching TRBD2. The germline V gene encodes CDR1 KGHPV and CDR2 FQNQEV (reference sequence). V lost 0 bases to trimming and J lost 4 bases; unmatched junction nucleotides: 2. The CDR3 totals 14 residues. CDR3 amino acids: CASSLSPGGYEQYF. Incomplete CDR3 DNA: TGTGCCAGCAGTCTGTCTCCTGGGGGGTATGAACAGTAC.

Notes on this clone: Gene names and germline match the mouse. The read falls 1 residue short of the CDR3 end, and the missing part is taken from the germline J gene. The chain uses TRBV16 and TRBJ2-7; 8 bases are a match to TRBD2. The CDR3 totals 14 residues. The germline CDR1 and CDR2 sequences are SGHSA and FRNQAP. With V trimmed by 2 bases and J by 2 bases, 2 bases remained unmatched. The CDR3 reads CASSLSGGPYEQYF. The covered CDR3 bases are TGTGCAAGCAGCTTATCTGGGGGGCCCTATGAACAGTAC. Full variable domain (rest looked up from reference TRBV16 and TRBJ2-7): NAGVIQTPRHKVTGKGQEATLWCEPISGHSAVFWYRQTIVQGLEFLTYFRNQAPIDDSGMPKERFSAQMPNQSHSTLKIQSTQPQDSAVYLCASSLSGGPYEQYFGPGTRLTVL.

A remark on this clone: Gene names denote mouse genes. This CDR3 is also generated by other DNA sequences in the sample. The CDR3 bases that were read are TGTGCCAGCAGTCCGGGACTGGGGCTTTATGAACAGTAC. Translation gives CASSPGLGLYEQY. The CDR3 in its entirety is CASSPGLGLYEQYF. The chain joins TRBV26 to TRBJ2-7; 10 bases fit TRBD2. The read comes to an end 1 residue before the CDR3 does, leaving the germline J gene to fill in the end. V dropped 4 bases and J dropped 4; count of bases not matched to a gene: 4. Germline V CDR1 and CDR2: KGHPV, FQNQEV (reference sequence). The CDR3 loop spans 14 amino acids.

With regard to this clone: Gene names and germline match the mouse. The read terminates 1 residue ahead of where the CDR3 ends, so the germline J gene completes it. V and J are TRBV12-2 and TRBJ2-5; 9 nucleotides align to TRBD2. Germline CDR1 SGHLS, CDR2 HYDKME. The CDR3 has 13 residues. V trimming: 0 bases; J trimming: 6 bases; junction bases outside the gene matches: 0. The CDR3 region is CASSLTGGDTQYF. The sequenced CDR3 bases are TGTGCCAGCTCTCTCACTGGGGGGGACACCCAGTAC.

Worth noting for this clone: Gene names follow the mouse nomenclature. The sequenced CDR3 bases are TGTGCCAGCTCTCCGGACACCCACCAAGACACCCAGTAC. It specifies CASSPDTHQDTQY. The full CDR3 protein reads CASSPDTHQDTQYF. The gene calls are TRBV12-1 and TRBJ2-5, with a tentative D call TRBD1 (5 bases). With the read ending 1 residue before the CDR3 end, the germline J gene is used to fill in that end. The germline V gene has CDR1 SGHSN and CDR2 HYEKVE. Trimming took off 2 bases at V and 1 base at J, with 9 bases between the two ends. The CDR3 loop spans 14 amino acids.

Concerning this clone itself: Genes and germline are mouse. The CDR3 protein is CASSDSVSGNTLYF. CDR3 DNA, as far as it was read: TGTGCCAGCAGTGATTCGGTTTCTGGAAATACGCTCTAT. The chain joins TRBV13-1 to TRBJ1-3; D gene ambiguous. The read ends 1 residue before the CDR3 terminus; that terminus is restored from the germline J gene. In germline, CDR1 is NSHNY, CDR2 SYGAGN. CDR3 length: 14 residues. V was cut by 1 base and J by 0 bases, with 5 bases left in between.

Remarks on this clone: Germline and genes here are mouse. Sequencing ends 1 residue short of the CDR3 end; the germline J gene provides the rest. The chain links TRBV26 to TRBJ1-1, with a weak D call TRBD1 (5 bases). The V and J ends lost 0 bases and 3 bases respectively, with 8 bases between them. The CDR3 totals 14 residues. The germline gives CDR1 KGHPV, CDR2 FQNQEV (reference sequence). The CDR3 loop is CASSLSGADTEVFF. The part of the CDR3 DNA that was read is TGTGCCAGCAGTCTGTCAGGGGCTGACACAGAAGTCTTC.

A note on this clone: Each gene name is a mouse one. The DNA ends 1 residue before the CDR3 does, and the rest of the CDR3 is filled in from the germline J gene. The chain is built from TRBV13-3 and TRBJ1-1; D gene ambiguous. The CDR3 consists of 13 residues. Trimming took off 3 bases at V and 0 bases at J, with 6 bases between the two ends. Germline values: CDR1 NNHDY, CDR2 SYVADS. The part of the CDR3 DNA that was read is TGTGCCAGCAGTGGACAAGCAAACACAGAAGTCTTC. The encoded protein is CASSGQANTEVF. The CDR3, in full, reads CASSGQANTEVFF.

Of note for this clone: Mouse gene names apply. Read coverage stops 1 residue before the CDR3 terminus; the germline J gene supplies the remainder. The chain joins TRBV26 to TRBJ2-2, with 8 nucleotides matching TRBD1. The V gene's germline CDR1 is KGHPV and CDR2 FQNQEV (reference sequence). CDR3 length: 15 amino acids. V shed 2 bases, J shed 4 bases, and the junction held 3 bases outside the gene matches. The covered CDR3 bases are TGTGCCAGCAGTCTGCCACAGGGGGGCACCGGGCAGCTCTAC. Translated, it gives CASSLPQGGTGQLY. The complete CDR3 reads CASSLPQGGTGQLYF.

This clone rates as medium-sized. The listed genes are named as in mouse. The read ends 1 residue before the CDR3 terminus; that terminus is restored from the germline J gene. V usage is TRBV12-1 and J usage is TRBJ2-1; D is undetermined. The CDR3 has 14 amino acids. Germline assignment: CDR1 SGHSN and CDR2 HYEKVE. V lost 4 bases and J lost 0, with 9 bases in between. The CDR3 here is CASSPSSNYAEQFF. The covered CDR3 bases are TGTGCCAGCTCCCCGAGCAGTAACTATGCTGAGCAGTTC. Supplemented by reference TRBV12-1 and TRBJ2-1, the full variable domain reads DSGVVQSPRHIIKEKGGRSVLTCIPISGHSNVVWYQQTLGKELKFLIQHYEKVERDKGFLPSRFSVQQFDDYHSEMNMSALELEDSAMYFCASSPSSNYAEQFFGPGTRLTVL.

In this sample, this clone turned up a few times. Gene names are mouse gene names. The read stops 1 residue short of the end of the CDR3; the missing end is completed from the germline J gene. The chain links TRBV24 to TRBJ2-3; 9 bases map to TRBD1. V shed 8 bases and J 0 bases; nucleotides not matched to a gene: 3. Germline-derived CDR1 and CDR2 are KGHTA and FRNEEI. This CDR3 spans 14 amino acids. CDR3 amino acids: CASPGQGSAETLYF. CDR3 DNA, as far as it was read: TGTGCCAGCCCGGGACAGGGTAGTGCAGAAACGCTGTAT.

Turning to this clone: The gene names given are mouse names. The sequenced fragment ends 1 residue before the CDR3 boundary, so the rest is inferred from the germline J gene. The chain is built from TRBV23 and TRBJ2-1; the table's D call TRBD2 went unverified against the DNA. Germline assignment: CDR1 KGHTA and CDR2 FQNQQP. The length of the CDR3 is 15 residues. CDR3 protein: CSSSLLGGVYAEQFF. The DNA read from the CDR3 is TGCTCCAGCAGTCTCCTGGGGGGGGTCTATGCTGAGCAGTTC.

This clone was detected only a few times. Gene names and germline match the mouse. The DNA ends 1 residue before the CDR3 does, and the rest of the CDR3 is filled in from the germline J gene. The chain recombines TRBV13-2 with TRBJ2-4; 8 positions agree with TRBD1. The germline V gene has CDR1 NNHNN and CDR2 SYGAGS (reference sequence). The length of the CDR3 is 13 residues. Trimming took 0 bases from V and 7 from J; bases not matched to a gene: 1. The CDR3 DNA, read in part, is TGTGCCAGCGGTGATGCCAGGGGGCACACCTTGTAC. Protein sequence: CASGDARGHTLY. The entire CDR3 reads CASGDARGHTLYF.

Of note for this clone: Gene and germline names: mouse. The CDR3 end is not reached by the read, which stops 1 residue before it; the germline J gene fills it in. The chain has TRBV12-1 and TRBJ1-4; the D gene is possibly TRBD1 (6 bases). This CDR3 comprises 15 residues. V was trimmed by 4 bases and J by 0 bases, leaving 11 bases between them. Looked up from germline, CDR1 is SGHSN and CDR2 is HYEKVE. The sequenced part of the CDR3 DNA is TGTGCCAGCTCCCCGGGACAAATTTCCAACGAAAGATTATTT. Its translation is CASSPGQISNERLF. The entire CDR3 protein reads CASSPGQISNERLFF.

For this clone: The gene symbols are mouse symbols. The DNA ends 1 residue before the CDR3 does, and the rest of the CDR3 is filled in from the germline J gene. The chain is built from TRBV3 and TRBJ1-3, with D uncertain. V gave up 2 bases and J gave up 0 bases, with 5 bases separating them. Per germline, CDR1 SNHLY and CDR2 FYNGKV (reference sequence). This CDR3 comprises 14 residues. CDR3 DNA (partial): TGTGCCAGCAGCTTATCAGGTTCTGGAAATACGCTCTAT. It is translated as CASSLSGSGNTLY. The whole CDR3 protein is CASSLSGSGNTLYF.

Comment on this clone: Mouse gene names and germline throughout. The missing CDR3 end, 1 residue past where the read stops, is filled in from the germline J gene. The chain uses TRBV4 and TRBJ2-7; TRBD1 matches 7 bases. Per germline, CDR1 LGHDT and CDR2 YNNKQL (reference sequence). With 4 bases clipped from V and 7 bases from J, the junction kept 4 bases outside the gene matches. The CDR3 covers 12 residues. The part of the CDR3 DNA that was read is TGTGCCAGCAGCTTACAGGGGTGGGAACAGTAC. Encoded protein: CASSLQGWEQY. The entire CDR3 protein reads CASSLQGWEQYF.

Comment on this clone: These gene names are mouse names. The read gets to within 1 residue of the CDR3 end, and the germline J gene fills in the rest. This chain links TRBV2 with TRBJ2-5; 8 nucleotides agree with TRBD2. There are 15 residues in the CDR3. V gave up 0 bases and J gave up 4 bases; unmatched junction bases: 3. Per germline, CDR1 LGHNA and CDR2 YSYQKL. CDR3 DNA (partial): TGTGCCAGCAGCCAAGATGGCTGGGGGGAAGACACCCAGTAC. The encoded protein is CASSQDGWGEDTQY. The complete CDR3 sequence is CASSQDGWGEDTQYF.

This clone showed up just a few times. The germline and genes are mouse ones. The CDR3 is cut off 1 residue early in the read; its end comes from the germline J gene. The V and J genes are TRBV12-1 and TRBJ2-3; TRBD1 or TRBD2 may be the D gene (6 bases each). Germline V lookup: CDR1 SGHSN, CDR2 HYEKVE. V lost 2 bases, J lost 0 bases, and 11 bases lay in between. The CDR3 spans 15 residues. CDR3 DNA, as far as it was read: TGTGCCAGCTCTCGGAGGGGGGTTAGTGCAGAAACGCTGTAT. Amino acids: CASSRRGVSAETLY. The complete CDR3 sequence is CASSRRGVSAETLYF.

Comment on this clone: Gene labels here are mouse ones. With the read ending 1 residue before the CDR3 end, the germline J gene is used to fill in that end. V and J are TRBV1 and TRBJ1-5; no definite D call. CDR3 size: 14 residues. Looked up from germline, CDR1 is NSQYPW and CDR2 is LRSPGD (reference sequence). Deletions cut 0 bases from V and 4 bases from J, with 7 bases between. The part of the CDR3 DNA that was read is TGCACCTGCAGTGCAGATCGTCAGAACCAGGCTCCGCTT. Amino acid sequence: CTCSADRQNQAPL. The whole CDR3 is CTCSADRQNQAPLF.

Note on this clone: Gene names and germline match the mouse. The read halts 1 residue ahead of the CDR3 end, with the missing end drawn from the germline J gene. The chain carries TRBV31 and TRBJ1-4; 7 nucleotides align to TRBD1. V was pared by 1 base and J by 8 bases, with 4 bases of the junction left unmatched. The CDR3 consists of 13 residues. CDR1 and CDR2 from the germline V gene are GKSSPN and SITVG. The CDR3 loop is CAWSPGGRERLFF. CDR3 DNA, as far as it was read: TGTGCCTGGAGTCCAGGGGGAAGGGAAAGATTATTT.

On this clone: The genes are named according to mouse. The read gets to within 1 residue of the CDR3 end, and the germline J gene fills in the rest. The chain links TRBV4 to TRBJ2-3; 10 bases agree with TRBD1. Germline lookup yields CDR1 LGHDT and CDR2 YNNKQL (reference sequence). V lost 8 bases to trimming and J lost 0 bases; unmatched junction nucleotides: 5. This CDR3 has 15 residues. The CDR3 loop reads CASSGQGVSAETLYF. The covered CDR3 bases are TGTGCCAGCTCTGGACAGGGGGTTAGTGCAGAAACGCTGTAT.

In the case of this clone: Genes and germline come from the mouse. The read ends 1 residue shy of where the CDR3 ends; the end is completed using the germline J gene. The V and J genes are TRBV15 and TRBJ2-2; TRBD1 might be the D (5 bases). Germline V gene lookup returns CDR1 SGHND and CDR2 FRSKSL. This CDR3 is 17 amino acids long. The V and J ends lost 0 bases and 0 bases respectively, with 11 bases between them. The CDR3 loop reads CASSLALRTTNTGQLYF. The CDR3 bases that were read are TGTGCCAGCAGTTTAGCGCTGAGGACAACAAACACCGGGCAGCTCTAC.

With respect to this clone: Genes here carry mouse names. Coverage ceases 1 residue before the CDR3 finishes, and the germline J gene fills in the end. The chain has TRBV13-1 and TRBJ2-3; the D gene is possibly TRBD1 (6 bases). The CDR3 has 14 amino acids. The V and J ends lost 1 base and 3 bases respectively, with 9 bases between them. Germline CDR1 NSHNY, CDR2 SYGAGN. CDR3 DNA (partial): TGTGCCAGCAGTGATCCCGGGACAGCAGAAACGCTGTAT. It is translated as CASSDPGTAETLY. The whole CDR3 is CASSDPGTAETLYF.